The 16 T cell receptor beta chains reported below all come from one sample, sequenced in a study of neoadjuvant anti-PD-1 for oral cavity cancer. Assay used: immunoSEQ multiplex PCR; TCRdb lists only in-frame clones, some missing. The table lists 15,000 to 20,000 clones, over 65% of them singletons, with approximately 2.7% in the top ten. This specimen consisted of PBMCs, obtained before nivolumab (anti-PD-1) treatment. The receptors shown here come from a person aged 35-79 years with oral cavity squamous cell carcinoma.

J is TRBJ1-4 and V is TRBV7-8; TRBD1 matches at 9 bases. Germline V gene lookup returns CDR1 SGHVS and CDR2 FQNEAQ. V shed 4 bases and J 5 bases; nucleotides not matched to a gene: 5. The CDR3 runs to 15 residues. The CDR3 coding sequence is TGTGCCAGCAGCTCGACAGGGGGGTGGAATGAAAAACTGTTTTTT. This translates into CASSSTGGWNEKLFF.

This clone was observed a handful of times. The chain couples TRBV4-1 to TRBJ1-2; 12 bases are shared with TRBD1. The CDR3 extends over 16 amino acids. CDR1 is MGHRA, CDR2 YSYEKL, per germline. With V trimmed by 0 bases and J by 6 bases, 5 bases remained unmatched. The chain's CDR3 is CASSQEGDRGRNGYTF. The DNA for the CDR3 is TGCGCCAGCAGCCAAGAGGGGGACAGGGGGCGCAATGGCTACACCTTC.

This rearrangement joins TRBV15 to TRBJ2-1; D is undetermined. Trimming took off 0 bases at V and 3 bases at J, with 6 bases between the two ends. This CDR3 is 14 amino acids long. Germline V gene lookup returns CDR1 LNHNV and CDR2 YYDKDF (reference sequence). The CDR3 sequence is CATSREYSYNEQFF. In DNA form, the CDR3 reads TGTGCCACCAGCAGAGAGTATAGCTACAATGAGCAGTTCTTC.

Turning to this clone: The junction departs from germline at one end; a sequencing error may be responsible. The rearrangement links TRBV6-5 to TRBJ1-3; D gene uncertain. CDR3 length equals 16 residues. CDR1 is MNHEY, CDR2 SVGAGI, per germline. The CDR3 reads CASSYSGSPSRNTIYF. The CDR3 nucleotides are TGTGCCAGCAGTTACTCCGGCAGTCCCTCTAGAAACACCATATATTTT.

The genes are TRBV25-1 and TRBJ1-5; the D gene is possibly TRBD1 (6 bases). CDR1 MGHDK and CDR2 SYGVNS come from the germline V gene. Trimming shortened V by 3 bases and J by 2 bases, and 20 bases separated the two germline ends. This CDR3 region has 18 residues. This CDR3 reads CASSEKNTEGGGNQPQHF. The CDR3 DNA reads TGTGCCAGCAGTGAGAAAAACACTGAGGGGGGTGGCAATCAGCCCCAGCATTTT.

This chain connects TRBV6-5 to TRBJ1-4; D uncertain. The CDR3 has 14 amino acids. Trimming took 6 bases from V and 2 from J, leaving 10 bases between them. Germline V gene sequence: CDR1 MNHEY, CDR2 SVGAGI. DNA of the CDR3: TGTGCCAGCAGCTTAAGGTGGACTAATGAAAAACTGTTTTTT. Protein sequence: CASSLRWTNEKLFF.

The chain links TRBV21-1 to TRBJ2-3; no check of the table's D call, TRBD2, against the DNA was made. TRBV21-1 is given as a pseudogene. The length of the CDR3 is 15 residues. The CDR3 sequence: CASSNELAGPDTQYF. DNA for the CDR3: TGTGCCAGCAGCAACGAGTTAGCGGGACCGGATACGCAGTATTTT.

This clone has a single count. The chain combines TRBV5-1 with TRBJ2-7; TRBD1 is a possible D gene (6 bases). V lost 4 bases and J lost 5, with 13 bases in between. The germline CDR1 and CDR2 sequences are SGHRS and YFSETQ. There are 13 residues in the CDR3. The CDR3 here is CASSHRVPDEQYF. In DNA form, the CDR3 reads TGCGCCAGCAGCCACAGGGTTCCGGACGAGCAGTACTTC. Full variable domain (missing parts from reference TRBV5-1 and TRBJ2-7): KAGVTQTPRYLIKTRGQQVTLSCSPISGHRSVSWYQQTPGQGLQFLFEYFSETQRNKGNFPGRFSGRQFSNSRSEMNVSTLELGDSALYLCASSHRVPDEQYFGPGTRLTVT.

The chain links TRBV7-2 to TRBJ2-7, with TRBD2 identical over 7 bases. With V trimmed by 5 bases and J by 4 bases, 11 bases remained unmatched. Germline CDR1 and CDR2: SGHTA and FQGNSA. There are 15 residues in the CDR3. This CDR3 reads CASSPAGGRAYEQYF. In nucleotides, the CDR3 is TGTGCCAGCAGCCCAGCTGGGGGGAGGGCTTACGAGCAGTACTTC.

This clone has only a few counts. The chain joins TRBV19 to TRBJ2-1, with D perhaps TRBD1 or TRBD2 (7 bases each). CDR3 length equals 17 residues. The V end lost 5 bases, the J end lost 4 bases, and 21 bases lay between the germline ends. Looked up from germline, CDR1 is LNHDA and CDR2 is SQIVND (reference sequence). As DNA, the CDR3 is TGTGCCAGTAGTTCCTGGACAGGTAGGGGGGGTTACAATGAGCAGTTCTTC. Its translation is CASSSWTGRGGYNEQFF.

J is TRBJ2-1 and V is TRBV5-1; the match to TRBD2 covers 7 bases. Per germline, CDR1 SGHRS and CDR2 YFSETQ. The CDR3 runs 16 residues. The V segment lost 1 base and the J segment 0 bases; nucleotides outside the gene matches: 4. The CDR3 nucleotides are TGCGCCAGCAGCTTGACTAGCGTCCCCTCCTACAATGAGCAGTTCTTC. This translates into CASSLTSVPSYNEQFF.

The chain links TRBV9 to TRBJ2-2; 7 bases map to TRBD2. CDR1 is SGDLS and CDR2 is YYNGEE in the germline V gene. The CDR3 has 15 residues. Germline trimming cut 3 bases from V and 5 bases from J; bases unmatched to any gene: 7. The CDR3: CASSDVSGTTGELFF. CDR3 bases: TGTGCCAGCAGCGACGTAAGCGGGACGACCGGGGAGCTGTTTTTT.

V and J are TRBV28 and TRBJ2-7, with 10 bases that match TRBD1. The CDR3 covers 14 residues. CDR1 MDHEN and CDR2 SYDVKM come from the germline V gene. Germline trimming cut 7 bases from V and 4 bases from J; bases unmatched to any gene: 7. The DNA of the CDR3 is TGTGCCAGCACGACAGGGGGCGCTGGATACGAGCAGTACTTC. This translates into CASTTGGAGYEQYF.

This chain uses TRBV7-8 with TRBJ2-7, with 10 bases lining up with TRBD2. The CDR3 consists of 18 residues. Germline V CDR1 and CDR2: SGHVS, FQNEAQ. Trimming cost V 2 bases and J 3 bases; bases outside gene matches: 13. The CDR3 here is CASSLRSLSGRTSYEQYF. The CDR3 coding sequence is TGTGCCAGCAGCTTACGGAGTCTTAGCGGGAGGACGAGCTACGAGCAGTACTTC. Full variable domain (rest looked up from reference TRBV7-8 and TRBJ2-7): GAGVSQSPRYKVAKRGQDVALRCDPISGHVSLFWYQQALGQGPEFLTYFQNEAQLDKSGLPSDRFFAERPEGSVSTLKIQRTQQEDSAVYLCASSLRSLSGRTSYEQYFGPGTRLTVT.

The J gene is TRBJ2-7, the V gene TRBV7-9; D gene uncertain. From germline, CDR1 is SEHNR and CDR2 FQNEAQ (reference sequence). Trimming took off 1 base at V and 10 bases at J, with 14 bases between the two ends. The length of the CDR3 is 13 residues. CDR3 sequence: CASSLEQALSQYF. CDR3 sequence (DNA): TGTGCCAGCAGCTTAGAACAAGCCCTATCTCAGTACTTC.

The gene calls are TRBV11-3 and TRBJ2-2; 7 bases agree with TRBD2. V lost 4 bases, J lost 8 bases, and 16 bases stayed unmatched. Per germline, CDR1 SGHNT and CDR2 YENEEA. The length of the CDR3 is 17 residues. This chain's CDR3 is CASSSRGAGIREGELFF. As DNA, the CDR3 is TGTGCCAGCAGCTCCCGGGGAGCGGGAATCCGGGAGGGGGAGCTGTTTTTT.